This TCR beta chain was obtained from a study of a mutant IDH1 vaccine in newly diagnosed glioma. Study context: The start of vaccination came 4-6 weeks after radiotherapy alone, or with temozolomide cycles. The earlier regimen, radiotherapy, temozolomide, or both, was most often both.

Stated time point: week 11, during vaccination. In the vaccine, a single dose held 300 ug of the mutant IDH1 20-mer peptide, along with topical imiquimod. V gave up 7 bases and J gave up 5 bases, with 17 bases separating them. The CDR3 has 15 residues. The germline V gene encodes CDR1 LNHDA and CDR2 SQIVND (reference sequence). The method was immunoSEQ multiplex PCR; TCRdb's version includes in-frame clones alone and lacks a portion of them. The table records 110,000 or so clones, roughly 90% of them present only once. Worth noting for this clone: Its specificity is unknown.

The TCR sequence derives from a woman in her forties or fifties with glioma. Specimen: PBMCs, collected from a glioma patient whose treatment included an IDH1 peptide vaccine. The V call is TRBV19, the J call TRBJ2-2; D possibly corresponds to TRBD1 (7 bases). The CDR3 spells CASNRQGGLTGELFF. In DNA, the CDR3 is TGTGCCAGTAATAGACAGGGAGGTTTGACCGGGGAGCTGTTTTTT.